The present TCR beta chain was sequenced within a study of T cell changes during pregnancy in multiple sclerosis. This CDR3 is 16 amino acids long. V shed 3 bases, J shed 2 bases, and the junction held 7 bases outside the gene matches. Germline V CDR1 and CDR2: SGDLS, YYNGEE. Here immunoSEQ multiplex PCR was the method, and the copy in TCRdb shows in-frame clones only, minus some. Counted here are tens of thousands of clones, approximately 92% occurring once; the ten biggest clones make up 0.75% to 1%. This clone was seen once. This chain links TRBV9 with TRBJ2-2; 7 bases match TRBD1. Sequencing used peripheral blood, obtained after pregnancy. This TCR was recovered from a female donor with multiple sclerosis, enrolled in a pregnancy study. In nucleotides, the CDR3 is TGTGCCAGCAGCGCCGCTGGGACAGCCAACACCGGGGAGCTGTTTTTT. Encoded protein: CASSAAGTANTGELFF.